This entry features one T cell receptor (beta chain) sequence. The antigen is unknown. This entry belongs to a study of shared clonotypes between healthy human individuals. The wider study: Donor ages ranged 18 to 49 years: two women, a few men.

Naive CD8 isolation took CD45RO-negative cells positively selected for CCR7 and excluded terminally differentiated effector memory CD45RA+ cells. V lost 6 bases and J lost 9, with 12 bases in between. This CDR3 region has 12 residues. CDR1 MNHNY and CDR2 SVGAGI come from the germline V gene (reference sequence). The authors split each subset's genomic DNA evenly across several immunoSEQ plates. Each sorted subset replicate got 200 ng genomic DNA, roughly 30,000 genomes. TCRdb's copy holds only in-frame clones and misses some; the assay was immunoSEQ multiplex PCR. The sample yields about 590,000 clones, nearly 97% seen once. Regarding the study as a whole: Clonotypes which were not shared had lower generation probabilities than clonotypes that all four donors shared.

The sequence was obtained from a woman in her thirties in good health. The chain carries TRBV6-6 and TRBJ2-1, with D unclear. The sample taken for sequencing was naive CD8+ T cells sorted from blood. Here the CDR3 reads CASSPDVSEQFF. The CDR3, as DNA: TGTGCCAGCAGCCCTGACGTGAGTGAGCAGTTCTTC.